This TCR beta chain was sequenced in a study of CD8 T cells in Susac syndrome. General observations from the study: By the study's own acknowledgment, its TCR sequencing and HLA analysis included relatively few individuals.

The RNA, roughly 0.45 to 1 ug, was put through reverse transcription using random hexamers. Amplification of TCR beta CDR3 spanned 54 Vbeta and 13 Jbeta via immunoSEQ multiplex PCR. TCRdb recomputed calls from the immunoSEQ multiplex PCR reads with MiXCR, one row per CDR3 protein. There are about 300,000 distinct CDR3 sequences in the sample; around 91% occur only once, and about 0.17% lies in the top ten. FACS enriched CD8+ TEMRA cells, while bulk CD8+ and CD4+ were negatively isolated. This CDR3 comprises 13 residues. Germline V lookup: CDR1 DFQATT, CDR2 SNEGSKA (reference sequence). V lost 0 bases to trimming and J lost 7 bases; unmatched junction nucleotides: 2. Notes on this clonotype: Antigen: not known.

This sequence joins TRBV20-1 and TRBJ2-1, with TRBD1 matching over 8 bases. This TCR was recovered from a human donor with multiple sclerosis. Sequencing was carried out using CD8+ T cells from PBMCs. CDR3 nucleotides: TGCAGTGCTAGAGAACAGGGGGTTAATGAGCAGTTCTTC. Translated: CSAREQGVNEQFF.